Sequencing of this T cell receptor beta chain was carried out in a study of T cell clonality in common variable immunodeficiency. All CVID subjects were on immunoglobulin replacement for at least one year. Findings of the study overall: In common variable immunodeficiency, TCR beta chains reportedly carried fewer deletions and N-nucleotide insertions. CVID subjects had higher TCRbeta clonality than healthy controls, most marked in about a third.

This clone was found many times. Antigen specificity is unknown. CVID and control samples used equivalent genomic DNA input. The method was immunoSEQ multiplex PCR; TCRdb's version includes in-frame clones alone and lacks a portion of them. The sample shows tens of thousands of clones, none of them appearing just once. This TCR came from a human donor with common variable immunodeficiency. Sequencing was carried out using peripheral blood mononuclear cells.

CDR3 sequence reads: CSGLVGADTQYF. The DNA read from the CDR3 is TGCAGTGGGCTAGTAGGCGCAGATACG. This chain connects TRBV20-1 to TRBJ2-3; D is undetermined. The CDR3 end lies 3 residues beyond the end of the read and is filled in from the germline J gene. The length of the CDR3 is 12 residues. Trimming shortened V by 7 bases and J by 4 bases, and 12 bases separated the two germline ends. Germline V lookup: CDR1 DFQATT, CDR2 SNEGSKA (reference sequence).